Presented here are 10 T cell receptor beta chains from one specimen sequenced in a study of cytomegalovirus exposure and HLA in healthy donors. The PCR was carried out with 60 Vbeta primers and 13 Jbeta primers. Repertoires were generated with immunoSEQ multiplex PCR, while TCRdb's copy carries only in-frame clones and drops some. The table includes about 210,000 clones, about 88% detected once. Source material: PBMCs. These receptor sequences come from a girl aged 2 to 9 in good health and CMV-seronegative.

This clone showed up just once. The V gene is TRBV2, the J gene TRBJ1-2; tentatively, D is TRBD1 (5 bases). The CDR3 contains 14 residues. Germline V gives CDR1 SNHLY, CDR2 FYNNEI. Trimming shortened V by 4 bases and J by 6 bases, and 15 bases separated the two germline ends. The CDR3 spells CASSVARVVDGYTF. The CDR3 DNA is TGTGCCAGCAGTGTAGCCAGGGTGGTCGATGGCTACACCTTC.

Comment on this clone: Other DNA sequences within the sample encode an identical CDR3. This sequence joins TRBV27 and TRBJ2-7, with 7 bases that match TRBD1. After removal of 4 bases from V and 2 bases from J, the junction contained 5 bases not matched to a gene. The CDR3 has 14 amino acids. The germline V gene encodes CDR1 MNHEY and CDR2 SMNVEV (reference sequence). The CDR3 region has the DNA TGTGCCAGCAGTTACTCGACAGGGACCTACGAGCAGTACTTC. Translation: CASSYSTGTYEQYF.

This clone was seen a single time. The chain uses TRBV6-1 and TRBJ1-1; D ambiguous. The CDR3 loop spans 11 amino acids. The germline V and J ends were trimmed by 5 bases and 7 bases, with 8 bases remaining between them. In germline, CDR1 is MNHNS, CDR2 SASEGT. The DNA for the CDR3 is TGTGCCAGCAGTTACGGTCATGAAGCTTTCTTT. Residues: CASSYGHEAFF.

The chain has TRBV6-1 and TRBJ1-6; TRBD1 matches at 7 bases. Germline CDR1 reads MNHNS; CDR2 reads SASEGT. V was pared by 2 bases and J by 4 bases, with 5 bases of the junction left unmatched. The CDR3 sequence is 16 residues long. CDR3 residues: CASSESDRPYNSPLHF. CDR3 nucleotide sequence: TGTGCCAGCAGTGAATCGGACAGGCCGTATAATTCACCCCTCCACTTT.

The chain carries TRBV4-1 and TRBJ2-7; 8 bases match TRBD1. Trimming took 2 bases from V and 4 from J; bases not matched to a gene: 7. Germline V CDR1 and CDR2: MGHRA, YSYEKL. This CDR3 has 15 amino acids. The CDR3 nucleotides are TGCGCCAGCAGCCAATTAGCACAGGGGGGTTACGAGCAGTACTTC. Translation gives CASSQLAQGGYEQYF.

This chain's CDR3 is CASRGSWLQFF. The CDR3 coding sequence is TGTGCCAGCAGGGGCTCCTGGTTGCAGTTCTTC. The chain uses TRBV6-1 and TRBJ2-1, with no clear D. The CDR3 has 11 residues. V was shortened by 6 bases and J by 12 bases, with 12 bases between the two germline ends. Germline-derived CDR1 and CDR2 are MNHNS and SASEGT.

V gene TRBV29-1 combines with J gene TRBJ1-2; TRBD1 is a possible D gene (6 bases). Germline V CDR1 and CDR2: SQVTM, ANQGSEA. CDR3 length: 14 amino acids. V lost 0 bases to trimming and J lost 4 bases, with 12 bases between them. The CDR3 DNA follows: TGCAGCGTTGAAGATCAGGGGAAGGGCTATGGCTACACCTTC. This codes for CSVEDQGKGYGYTF. Combining the CDR3 with reference TRBV29-1 and TRBJ1-2 gives the whole variable domain SAVISQKPSRDICQRGTSLTIQCQVDSQVTMMFWYRQQPGQSLTLIATANQGSEATYESGFVIDKFPISRPNLTFSTLTVSNMSPEDSSIYLCSVEDQGKGYGYTFGSGTRLTVV.

The CDR3 spells CASSPLRGSETSTNEKLFF. The CDR3 DNA reads as TGTGCCAGCAGCCCCCTTCGGGGGTCCGAAACTTCAACTAATGAAAAACTGTTTTTT. The rearrangement links TRBV14 to TRBJ1-4; possible D gene TRBD1, 5 bases. V lost 4 bases and J lost 0, with 21 bases in between. The CDR3 is 19 residues long. Per germline, CDR1 SGHDN and CDR2 FVKESK.

This chain links TRBV7-9 with TRBJ2-7; possible D gene TRBD1, 9 bases. Germline lookup yields CDR1 SEHNR and CDR2 FQNEAQ (reference sequence). The germline V and J ends were trimmed by 4 bases and 7 bases, with 29 bases remaining between them. The CDR3 loop spans 18 amino acids. In nucleotides, the CDR3 is TGTGCCAGCAGCTCCGCGGGACAGGGTTTGGTAGCGGGAAATGAGCAGTACTTC. It translates to CASSSAGQGLVAGNEQYF.

This chain connects TRBV30 to TRBJ2-4; the D gene is possibly TRBD2 (5 bases). The CDR3 is 17 residues long. CDR1 GTSNPN and CDR2 SVGIG come from the germline V gene (reference sequence). Trimming pared 0 bases from V and 9 bases from J, leaving 24 bases between. CDR3 bases: TGTGCCTGGAGTGTACGTTACTACCCGCGGGTCGGTGGCATTCAGTACTTC. Translation gives CAWSVRYYPRVGGIQYF.